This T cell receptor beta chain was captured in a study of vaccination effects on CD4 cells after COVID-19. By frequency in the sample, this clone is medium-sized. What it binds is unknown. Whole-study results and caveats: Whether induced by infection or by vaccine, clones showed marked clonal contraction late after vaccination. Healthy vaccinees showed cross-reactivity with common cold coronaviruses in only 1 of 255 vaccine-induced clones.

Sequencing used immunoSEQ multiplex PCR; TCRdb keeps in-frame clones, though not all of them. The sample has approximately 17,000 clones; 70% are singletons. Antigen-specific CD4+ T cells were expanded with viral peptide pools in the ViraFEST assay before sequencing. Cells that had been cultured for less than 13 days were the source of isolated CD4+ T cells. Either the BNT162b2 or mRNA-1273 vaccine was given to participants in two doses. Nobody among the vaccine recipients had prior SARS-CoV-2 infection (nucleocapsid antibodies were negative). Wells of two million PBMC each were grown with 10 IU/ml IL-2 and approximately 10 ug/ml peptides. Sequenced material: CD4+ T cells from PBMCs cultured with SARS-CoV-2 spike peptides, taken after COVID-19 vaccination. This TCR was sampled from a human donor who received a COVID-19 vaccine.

CDR3 sequence (DNA): TGTGCCTGGAGTGTACGGGGGACCTATGGCTACACCTTC. Protein product: CAWSVRGTYGYTF. J is TRBJ1-2 and V is TRBV30; TRBD1 might be the D (5 bases). CDR3 length equals 13 residues. Trimming took 0 bases from V and 4 from J, leaving 9 bases between them. Germline V CDR1 and CDR2: GTSNPN, SVGIG (reference sequence). Looking up the rest from reference TRBV30 and TRBJ1-2 gives the full variable domain: SQTIHQWPATLVQPVGSPLSLECTVEGTSNPNLYWYRQAAGRGLQLLFYSVGIGQISSEVPQNLSASRPQDRQFILSSKKLLLSDSGFYLCAWSVRGTYGYTFGSGTRLTVV.